This T cell receptor (beta chain) was retrieved from a study of regulatory T cells in long-lasting Graves disease. This clonotype was seen repeatedly, ten times or more. Its antigen is not known. Time point reported: newly diagnosed GD, antithyroid drugs for less than 3 months. After RNA was extracted from PBMCs, the TCR library was made from it. The study's findings and limits: TRBV28, TRBJ1-2 and TRBJ2-5 were favored in persistent disease.

Combining iRepertoire HTBI primers with Arm-PCR of CDR3 regions, the authors built TCR beta libraries. TCRdb passed the multiplex PCR reads through MiXCR, listing each CDR3 protein once. The sample lists about 370,000 distinct CDR3 sequences, 15% to 17% occurring once. Trimming cost V 1 base and J 0 bases, with 6 bases left between them. Germline CDR1 SGHTA, CDR2 FQGNSA. The CDR3 covers 15 residues. The receptor was derived from a female donor with Graves disease. The chain employs TRBV7-2 and TRBJ2-2; D call uncertain. The sequenced sample was peripheral blood mononuclear cells (PBMCs), obtained at new diagnosis, from a patient treated with antithyroid drugs. CDR3: CASSLGRTNTGELFF. The DNA of the CDR3 is TGTGCCAGCAGCTTAGGGCGGACGAACACCGGGGAGCTGTTTTTT.